This paragraph covers one T cell receptor (beta chain) sequence. Its specificity is unknown. The data belong to a study of shared clonotypes between healthy human individuals. General study points: The represented genetic and exposure-history diversity was limited by the small number of donors.

Only in-frame clones appear in the TCRdb table, and some are missing; sequencing was by immunoSEQ multiplex PCR. The data hold around 1.1 million clones, with 77% observed a single time. CDR3 length: 16 amino acids. Sequencing was carried out using memory CD4+ T cells from PBMCs. Indicated subset: CD45RA-negative fraction. This clonotype was sampled from a man between 18 and 35 years old in good health. Some clones in this sample may be carry-over from other donors' samples. V is TRBV21-1 and J is TRBJ2-3. TRBV21-1 is a recognized pseudogene. The chain's CDR3 is CASNTRDTTSTDTQYF. CDR3 in DNA: TGTGCCAGCAATACGCGGGACACTACTAGCACAGATACGCAGTATTTT.